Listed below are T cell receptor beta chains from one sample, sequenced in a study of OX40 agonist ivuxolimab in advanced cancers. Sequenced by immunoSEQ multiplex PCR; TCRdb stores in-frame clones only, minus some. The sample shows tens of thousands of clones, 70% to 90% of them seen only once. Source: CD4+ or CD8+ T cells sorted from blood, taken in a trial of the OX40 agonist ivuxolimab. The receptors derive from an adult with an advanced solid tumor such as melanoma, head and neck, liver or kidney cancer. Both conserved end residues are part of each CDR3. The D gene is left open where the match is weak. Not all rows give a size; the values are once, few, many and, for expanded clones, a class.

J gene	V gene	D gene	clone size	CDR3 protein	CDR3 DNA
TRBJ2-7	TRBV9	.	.	CASSVAFEGYEQYF	TGTGCCAGCAGCGTAGCTTTCGAAGGGTACGAGCAGTACTTC
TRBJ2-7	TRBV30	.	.	CAWDLGGSYEQYF	TGTGCCTGGGATCTTGGGGGGTCCTACGAGCAGTACTTC
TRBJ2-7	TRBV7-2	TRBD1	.	CASSLGSTGGYEQYF	TGTGCCAGCAGCTTAGGAAGCACAGGGGGCTACGAGCAGTACTTC
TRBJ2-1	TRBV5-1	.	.	CASSLSAAGSSYNEQFF	TGCGCCAGCAGCTTGAGTGCCGCCGGGAGCTCCTACAATGAGCAGTTCTTC
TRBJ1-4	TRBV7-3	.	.	CASSLCGAGSTEKLFF	TGTGCCAGCAGCTTATGCGGGGCAGGCTCGACTGAAAAACTGTTTTTT
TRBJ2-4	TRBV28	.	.	CASSLWGDEAKNIQYF	TGTGCCAGCAGTTTGTGGGGGGATGAGGCCAAAAACATTCAGTACTTC
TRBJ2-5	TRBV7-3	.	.	CASSSQEEETQYF	TGTGCCAGCAGCTCTCAGGAGGAAGAGACCCAGTACTTC
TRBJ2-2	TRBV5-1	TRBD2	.	CASSPRLAGDTGELFF	TGCGCCAGCAGTCCAAGACTAGCGGGAGACACCGGGGAGCTGTTTTTT
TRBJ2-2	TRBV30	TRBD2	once	CAWSVGLVTGELFF	TGTGCCTGGAGTGTGGGACTAGTTACCGGGGAGCTGTTTTTT
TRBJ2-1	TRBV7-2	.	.	CASSLNPGKSSYNEQFF	TGTGCCAGCAGCTTAAATCCCGGGAAGAGCTCCTACAATGAGCAGTTCTTC